The 5 T cell receptor beta chains reported below all come from one sample, sequenced in a study of early T cells in non-severe SARS-CoV-2 infection. TCRdb reprocessed the 5' RACE reads via MiXCR and lists one record per CDR3 protein. This table holds 85,000 to 90,000 distinct CDR3 sequences, approximately 15% found once. Sequencing was carried out using whole blood. The receptor set was obtained from an adult who was a healthcare worker with PCR-confirmed SARS-CoV-2 infection or an uninfected control (not recorded which).

In this sample, this clonotype turned up a few times. V usage is TRBV12-3 or TRBV12-4 and J usage is TRBJ2-3; D perhaps matches TRBD1 (7 bases). Trimming removed 3 bases from V and 5 bases from J, with 18 bases in between. This CDR3 is built from 16 residues. This CDR3 reads CASSFSGGLQLDTQYF. CDR3 coding DNA: TGTGCCAGCAGTTTTTCAGGGGGGCTGCAATTAGATACGCAGTATTTT.

This clonotype was counted between two and nine times. V gene TRBV6-1 combines with J gene TRBJ2-1, with 10 bases aligning to TRBD1. J lost 7 bases, V lost 7 bases, and 7 bases had no gene match. This CDR3 spans 14 amino acids. CDR1 and CDR2 (germline): MNHNS, SASEGT. CDR3 bases: TGTGCCAGCATTGACCGGGACAGGGGAAATGAGCAGTTCTTC. Translated, it gives CASIDRDRGNEQFF.

This sequence joins TRBV4-1 and TRBJ1-1, with TRBD1 as a possible D gene (6 bases). CDR3 size: 17 residues. Germline CDR1 is MGHRA and CDR2 is YSYEKL. V dropped 1 base and J dropped 2 bases, with 17 bases sitting between them. CDR3 nucleotide sequence: TGCGCCAGCAGCCAAGTATATTTCGGACAGTCAAACACTGAAGCTTTCTTT. This codes for CASSQVYFGQSNTEAFF.

This CDR3 is CSARAEGISGGYTF. The CDR3 region has the DNA TGCAGTGCTAGGGCGGAGGGGATCTCTGGTGGCTACACCTTC. The rearrangement joins TRBV20-1 to TRBJ1-2, with D possibly matching TRBD1 (5 bases). V lost 3 bases and J lost 7, with 18 bases in between. The CDR3 extends over 14 amino acids. Germline V gene data show CDR1 as DFQATT and CDR2 as SNEGSKA (reference sequence).

This chain joins TRBV18 and TRBJ1-1, with 7 positions matching TRBD1. V lost 3 bases to trimming and J lost 2 bases; unmatched junction nucleotides: 3. CDR1 and CDR2 (germline): KGHSH, LQKENI. The CDR3 contains 14 residues. The CDR3, as DNA: TGTGCCAGCTCACCTGGACAGGCTAACACTGAAGCTTTCTTT. Amino acid sequence: CASSPGQANTEAFF.